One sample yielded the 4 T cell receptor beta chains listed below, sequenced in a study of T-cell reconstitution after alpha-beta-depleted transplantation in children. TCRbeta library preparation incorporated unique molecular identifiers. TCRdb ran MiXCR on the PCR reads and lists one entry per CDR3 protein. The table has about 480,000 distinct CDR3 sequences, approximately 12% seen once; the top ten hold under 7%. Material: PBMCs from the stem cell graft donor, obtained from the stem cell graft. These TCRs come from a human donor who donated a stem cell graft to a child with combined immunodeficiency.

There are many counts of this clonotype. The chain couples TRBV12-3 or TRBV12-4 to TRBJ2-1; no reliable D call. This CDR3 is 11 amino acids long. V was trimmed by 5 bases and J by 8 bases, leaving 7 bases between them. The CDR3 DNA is TGTGCCAGCAGTCCGGCTTATGAGCAGTTCTTC. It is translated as CASSPAYEQFF.

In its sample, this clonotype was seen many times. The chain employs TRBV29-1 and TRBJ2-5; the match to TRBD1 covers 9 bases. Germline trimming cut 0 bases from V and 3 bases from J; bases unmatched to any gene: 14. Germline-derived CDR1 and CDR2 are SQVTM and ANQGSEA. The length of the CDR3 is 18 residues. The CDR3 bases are TGCAGCGTTGAAGATCTTAAATCGTCGGACAGGGGAAAAGAGACCCAGTACTTC. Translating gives CSVEDLKSSDRGKETQYF. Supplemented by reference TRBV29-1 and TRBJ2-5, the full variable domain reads SAVISQKPSRDICQRGTSLTIQCQVDSQVTMMFWYRQQPGQSLTLIATANQGSEATYESGFVIDKFPISRPNLTFSTLTVSNMSPEDSSIYLCSVEDLKSSDRGKETQYFGPGTRLLVL.

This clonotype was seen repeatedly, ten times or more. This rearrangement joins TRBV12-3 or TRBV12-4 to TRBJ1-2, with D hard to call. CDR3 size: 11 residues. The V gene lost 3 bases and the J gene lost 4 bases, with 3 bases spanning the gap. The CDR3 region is CASSFGYGYTF. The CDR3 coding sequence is TGTGCCAGCAGTTTCGGCTATGGCTACACCTTC.

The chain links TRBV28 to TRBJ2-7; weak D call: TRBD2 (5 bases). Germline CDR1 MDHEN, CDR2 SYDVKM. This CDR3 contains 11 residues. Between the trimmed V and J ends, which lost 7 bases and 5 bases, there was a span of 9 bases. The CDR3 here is CASTEGNEQYF. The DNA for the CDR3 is TGTGCCAGCACAGAGGGTAACGAGCAGTACTTC. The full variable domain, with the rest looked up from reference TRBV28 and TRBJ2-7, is DVKVTQSSRYLVKRTGEKVFLECVQDMDHENMFWYRQDPGLGLRLIYFSYDVKMKEKGDIPEGYSVSREKKERFSLILESASTNQTSMYLCASTEGNEQYFGPGTRLTVT.